This entry features one T cell receptor beta chain sequence. Its specific antigen is unknown. The record has no base qualities; no much larger clone is one base away. The data stem from a study of T cell responses to AZD1222 COVID-19 vaccine (dated by TCRdb to about 2021). With regard to the full study: A total of just over 230 trial participants underwent TCR sequencing, of whom 207 received two doses of AZD1222 and some 25 received two doses of the MenACWY control vaccine. Trial participants were enrolled by age into subgroups of 18-55, 56-69 and 70-plus years, and around 150, 28 and 57 TCR-sequenced participants, respectively, were included in these subgroups. Results the study describes overall, beyond this receptor: The whole spike protein was spanned by vaccine-associated CD4 TCRs, and dominant responses were seen in regions 160-218 and 743-854. Participants were mostly white British and included more females than males, and it was suggested by the authors that clonal diversity may have been underestimated. Conclusions about previously exposed vaccinees are limited because only a handful of AZD1222 recipients were SARS-CoV-2 seropositive at baseline. No day 14 peak-response samples were available, so repertoires were characterized only after the peak T cell response. The 56-69-year group was small, and its depth increase did not reach significance, likely because of low power. After two AZD1222 doses, both the breadth and the depth of spike-specific TCRs were significantly higher than at day 0 and than in MenACWY recipients. Epitopes outside the regions mutated in the B.1.351 and B.1.1.7 variants were reportedly recognized by nearly half of the unique spike-specific TCRs.

The germline ends are 2 bases apart after V is trimmed by 1 base and J by 4 bases. The CDR3 has 11 amino acids, counting the end cysteine and phenylalanine. Of all the DNA, just the CDR3 is kept, 33 bases in frame from base 1. The germline V gene supplies CDR1 SNHLY and CDR2 FYNNEI. The CDR3 regions of human TCRbeta chains were analyzed by immunosequencing. For the original study's pipeline: TCRs in the repertoires were matched against a reference library of SARS-CoV-2-specific TCRs that had been generated with the MIRA antigen-specificity platform. Breadth was defined as the fraction of unique TCRs that were SARS-CoV-2-associated, and depth was defined as the fraction of total T cells that were SARS-CoV-2-associated. Using the MIRA data, each spike-specific TCR was mapped to the spike region that the TCR reacts to and placed in a CD4 or CD8 class. Log10-transformed breadth and depth values were compared by one-way ANOVA with Sidak's multiple comparisons tests. TCRdb provides this immuneACCESS table in a form limited to in-frame rearrangements. Some clones are lacking; in checked studies, under half of them reflect an unresolved V gene, and why the rest are absent is not known. V, J and clone size derive from that table, while D and trimming were established from the DNA sequence. The sample table records 180,000 or so clones; 85% to 95% of these occur just once. About 1% of the sample goes to the ten largest clones.

This specimen's time point label, interpreted: about 28 days (+/-7) after the second vaccine dose. AZD1222 recipients given second doses at about 4 weeks or at about 12 weeks were pooled, since spike-specific TCR depth and breadth were not found to differ between the two schedules. Vaccinee samples were obtained from the UK trials COV001 and COV002, which included a single-blind randomized controlled phase 2/3 trial of AZD1222 (ChAdOx1 nCoV-19) in healthy adults. For TCRbeta chain sequencing, PBMC samples were collected from trial participants at day 0 and at day 28 after the second dose. Sequences were derived from peripheral blood, sampled 28 days after the second AZD1222 dose. The clonotype comes from an adult who received the AZD1222 COVID-19 vaccine. This receptor chain uses TRBV2 and TRBJ2-7; no confident D gene assignment can be made. The CDR3 sequence is CASSEVYEQYF. The nucleotide sequence is given as TGTGCCAGCAGTGAAGTGTACGAGCAGTACTTC. Joined to the reference TRBV2 and TRBJ2-7 proteins, this CDR3 gives the full variable domain: EPEVTQTPSHQVTQMGQEVILRCVPISNHLYFYWYRQILGQKVEFLVSFYNNEISEKSEIFDDQFSVERPDGSNFTLKIRSTKLEDSAMYFCASSEVYEQYFGPGTRLTVT.